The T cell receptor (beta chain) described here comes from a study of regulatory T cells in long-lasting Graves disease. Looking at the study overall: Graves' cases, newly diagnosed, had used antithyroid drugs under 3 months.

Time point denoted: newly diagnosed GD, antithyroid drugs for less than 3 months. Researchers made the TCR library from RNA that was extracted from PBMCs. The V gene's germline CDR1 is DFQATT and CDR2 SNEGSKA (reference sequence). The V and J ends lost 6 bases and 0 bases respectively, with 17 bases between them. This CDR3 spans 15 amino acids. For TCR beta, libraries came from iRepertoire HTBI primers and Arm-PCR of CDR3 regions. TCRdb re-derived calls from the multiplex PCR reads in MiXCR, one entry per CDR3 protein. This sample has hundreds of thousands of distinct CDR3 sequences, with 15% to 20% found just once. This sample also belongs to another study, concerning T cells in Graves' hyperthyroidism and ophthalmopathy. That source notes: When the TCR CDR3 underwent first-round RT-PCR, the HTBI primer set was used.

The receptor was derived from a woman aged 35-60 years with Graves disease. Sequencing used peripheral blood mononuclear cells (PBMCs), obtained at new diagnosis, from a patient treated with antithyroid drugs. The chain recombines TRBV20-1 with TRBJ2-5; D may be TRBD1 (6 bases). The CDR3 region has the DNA TGCAGTGCCTGGGCCGGACAGATGTACCAAGAGACCCAGTACTTC. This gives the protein CSAWAGQMYQETQYF.